A single sample gave rise to the 20 T cell receptor beta chains below, sequenced in a study of OX40 agonist ivuxolimab in advanced cancers. Assay: immunoSEQ multiplex PCR; the TCRdb copy retains only in-frame clones and omits some. The sample holds tens of thousands of clones, 75% to 90% seen once. The sample here was CD4+ or CD8+ T cells sorted from blood, taken in a trial of the OX40 agonist ivuxolimab. Receptors were obtained from an adult with an advanced solid tumor such as melanoma, head and neck, liver or kidney cancer.

CDR3 nucleotide sequence: TGTGCCAGCAGGAGCTCGGGAGAAGGCACCGGGGAGCTGTTTTTT. Its protein product is CASRSSGEGTGELFF. The V call is TRBV13, the J call TRBJ2-2; tentatively, D is TRBD2 (6 bases). Trimming cost V 6 bases and J 4 bases, with 15 bases left between them. Germline CDR1 is PRHDT and CDR2 is FYEKMQ (reference sequence). The CDR3 has 15 residues. Full variable domain (rest looked up from reference TRBV13 and TRBJ2-2): AAGVIQSPRHLIKEKRETATLKCYPIPRHDTVYWYQQGPGQDPQFLISFYEKMQSDKGSIPDRFSAQQFSDYHSELNMSSLELGDSALYFCASRSSGEGTGELFFGEGSRLTVL.

The chain uses TRBV5-6 and TRBJ2-2; D unclear. CDR3 length: 14 residues. The V end was cut by 0 bases, the J end by 7 bases, with 10 bases between. CDR1 and CDR2 from the germline V gene are SGHDT and YYEEEE. This chain's CDR3 is CASSLAMGGGELFF. The CDR3 DNA sequence: TGTGCCAGCAGCTTGGCAATGGGTGGCGGGGAGCTGTTTTTT.

J is TRBJ2-1 and V is TRBV4-1; a weak D match, TRBD2 (7 bases). Germline V gene sequence: CDR1 MGHRA, CDR2 YSYEKL. This CDR3 comprises 17 residues. Trimming removed 2 bases from V and 1 base from J, with 15 bases in between. Written as DNA, the CDR3 is TGCGCCAGCAGCCAATCGGGGGGCGGGGTTTCCTACAATGAGCAGTTCTTC. It specifies CASSQSGGGVSYNEQFF.

The chain combines TRBV7-3 with TRBJ2-2; D is tentatively TRBD1 or TRBD2 (6 bases each). CDR3 length: 16 residues. Germline CDR1 SGHTA, CDR2 FQGTGA. Trimming took 0 bases from V and 7 from J, leaving 15 bases between them. The CDR3, as DNA: TGTGCCAGCAGCTTAACCTTTGGAGGGGGAGGCGGGGAGCTGTTTTTT. Translation gives CASSLTFGGGGGELFF.

J is TRBJ2-7 and V is TRBV7-2; 9 bases are a match to TRBD1. The V gene end was trimmed by 5 bases and the J gene end by 3 bases; junction bases not matched to a gene: 17. The CDR3 totals 18 residues. The germline gives CDR1 SGHTA, CDR2 FQGNSA. The CDR3 coding sequence is TGTGCCAGCAGCCAAGAAATAGTGGCACAGGGGGCGGTCTACGAGCAGTACTTC. It specifies CASSQEIVAQGAVYEQYF.

The CDR3 nucleotides are TGTGCCAGCTCACCCGGGTTCGCGGATTCACCCCTCCACTTT. This encodes CASSPGFADSPLHF. The chain links TRBV18 to TRBJ1-6, with D hard to call. There are 14 residues in the CDR3. CDR1 and CDR2 from the germline V gene are KGHSH and LQKENI. V dropped 3 bases and J dropped 8 bases, with 11 bases sitting between them.

This clone was seen once. J is TRBJ2-5 and V is TRBV5-4, with D possibly being TRBD1 (6 bases). The J call is doubtful: the DNA matches TRBJ2-7 better. The CDR3 totals 14 residues. Germline CDR1 reads SGHNT; CDR2 reads YYREEE (reference sequence). The CDR3 here is CASSLAGADYEQYF. The CDR3 DNA is TGTGCCAGCAGCTTGGCAGGGGCCGACTACGAGCAGTACTTC.

The V call is TRBV28, the J call TRBJ1-3; D possibly corresponds to TRBD1 (5 bases). CDR1 is MDHEN, CDR2 SYDVKM, per germline. The CDR3 is made up of 15 amino acids. V was trimmed by 4 bases and J by 0 bases, leaving 10 bases between them. The CDR3: CASSSTVISGNTIYF. The CDR3 DNA sequence: TGTGCCAGCAGTTCGACAGTGATCTCTGGAAACACCATATATTTT.

The rearrangement links TRBV20-1 to TRBJ2-5; D is ambiguous. The DNA end lines up better with TRBJ2-7; the J call may be wrong. CDR3 length equals 11 residues. CDR1 and CDR2 from the germline V gene are DFQATT and SNEGSKA (reference sequence). CDR3 nucleotides: TGCAGTGCTGCCCCCTCCTACGAGCAGTACTTC. Translating gives CSAAPSYEQYF.

This chain joins TRBV18 and TRBJ2-1; D unclear. The CDR3 loop spans 14 amino acids. V was clipped by 2 bases and J by 8 bases, with 13 bases between them. Germline V gene lookup returns CDR1 KGHSH and CDR2 LQKENI. The CDR3 DNA follows: TGTGCCAGCTCACCAAGGTTCTTGCCCGATGAGCAGTTCTTC. Translating gives CASSPRFLPDEQFF. The variable domain in full, completed from reference TRBV18 and TRBJ2-1, reads NAGVMQNPRHLVRRRGQEARLRCSPMKGHSHVYWYRQLPEEGLKFMVYLQKENIIDESGMPKERFSAEFPKEGPSILRIQQVVRGDSAAYFCASSPRFLPDEQFFGPGTRLTVL.

A word on this clone: A junction end diverges from the germline sequence, so it may reflect a read error. J is TRBJ1-1 and V is TRBV28; D gene uncertain. This CDR3 is built from 16 residues. CDR1 MDHEN and CDR2 SYDVKM come from the germline V gene. The DNA of the CDR3 is TGTGCCAGCAGCTTATTAATGGGGTTGTTAGCCACTGAAGCTTTCTTT. The encoded protein is CASSLLMGLLATEAFF.

The rearrangement uses TRBV10-3 and TRBJ1-2; 8 bases agree with TRBD1. This CDR3 has 14 amino acids. Germline values: CDR1 ENHRY, CDR2 SYGVKD. V lost 3 bases to trimming and J lost 6 bases; unmatched junction nucleotides: 6. The DNA of the CDR3 is TGTGCCATCAGTGAAGGACAGGGTGGTGATGGCTACACCTTC. Its translation is CAISEGQGGDGYTF.

The chain links TRBV7-6 to TRBJ1-2; D perhaps matches TRBD1 (6 bases). Germline V gene sequence: CDR1 SGHVS, CDR2 FNYEAQ. The CDR3 runs 14 residues. Trimming took 2 bases from V and 7 from J, leaving 14 bases between them. CDR3 sequence: CASSLKGGQGGYTF. The CDR3 nucleotides read TGTGCCAGCAGCTTAAAGGGGGGGCAGGGTGGCTACACCTTC. The entire variable domain, with the rest obtained from reference TRBV7-6 and TRBJ1-2, is as follows: GAGVSQSPRYKVTKRGQDVALRCDPISGHVSLYWYRQALGQGPEFLTYFNYEAQQDKSGLPNDRFSAERPEGSISTLTIQRTEQRDSAMYRCASSLKGGQGGYTFGSGTRLTVV.

The chain joins TRBV9 to TRBJ2-7, with D perhaps TRBD1 (6 bases). This CDR3 has 18 residues. Looked up from germline, CDR1 is SGDLS and CDR2 is YYNGEE. V was clipped by 0 bases and J by 2 bases, with 21 bases between them. CDR3 residues: CASSVATGQYPAPYEQYF. The CDR3 coding sequence is TGTGCCAGCAGCGTAGCTACCGGACAGTATCCGGCCCCCTACGAGCAGTACTTC.

The genes are TRBV9 and TRBJ2-1; 7 nucleotides align to TRBD2. The junction had 11 bases not matched to a gene; V was cut back by 4 bases and J by 7 bases. The CDR3 runs to 15 residues. The V gene's germline CDR1 is SGDLS and CDR2 YYNGEE. CDR3: CASSPAGVETNEQFF. CDR3 nucleotide sequence: TGTGCCAGCAGCCCCGCGGGAGTGGAGACAAATGAGCAGTTCTTC.

The chain recombines TRBV6-5 with TRBJ1-1, with 8 bases lining up with TRBD1. This CDR3 has 16 amino acids. The J segment lost 5 bases and the V segment lost 0 bases, leaving 8 bases of the junction unmatched. Per the germline V gene, CDR1 is MNHEY and CDR2 is SVGAGI. Written as DNA, the CDR3 is TGTGCCAGCAGTTACTCTACGACAGGGGTAGAAACTGAAGCTTTCTTT. This encodes CASSYSTTGVETEAFF.

This chain joins TRBV5-1 and TRBJ2-5; 9 bases are shared with TRBD1. Losses at the gene ends were 3 bases for V and 4 bases for J; bases not matched to a gene: 7. This CDR3 has 15 amino acids. Germline V lookup: CDR1 SGHRS, CDR2 YFSETQ. CDR3 bases: TGCGCCAGCAGCTGGGGGGACAGGGAAGGAGAGACCCAGTACTTC. The encoded protein is CASSWGDREGETQYF.

This chain uses TRBV19 with TRBJ1-3, with no clear D. V was shortened by 3 bases and J by 2 bases, with 14 bases between the two germline ends. The CDR3 has 16 residues. Germline CDR1 reads LNHDA; CDR2 reads SQIVND (reference sequence). The CDR3 loop reads CASSMKGGRTGNTIYF. The CDR3 bases are TGTGCCAGTAGTATGAAGGGAGGAAGGACTGGAAACACCATATATTTT.

V gene TRBV5-1 combines with J gene TRBJ2-2, with D possibly being TRBD1 (6 bases). This CDR3 is built from 16 residues. The V and J ends lost 3 bases and 1 base respectively, with 13 bases between them. Germline V CDR1 and CDR2: SGHRS, YFSETQ. The CDR3 DNA reads as TGCGCCAGCAGCTACCTTGCGACAGGGAACACCGGGGAGCTGTTTTTT. Protein product: CASSYLATGNTGELFF.

This chain links TRBV25-1 with TRBJ1-2, with 10 bases fitting TRBD1. Germline V gene lookup returns CDR1 MGHDK and CDR2 SYGVNS. The J segment lost 6 bases and the V segment lost 4 bases, leaving 5 bases of the junction unmatched. The CDR3 covers 14 residues. This CDR3 is CASSARQGADGYTF. The DNA for the CDR3 is TGTGCCAGCAGTGCCCGACAGGGGGCGGATGGCTACACCTTC.